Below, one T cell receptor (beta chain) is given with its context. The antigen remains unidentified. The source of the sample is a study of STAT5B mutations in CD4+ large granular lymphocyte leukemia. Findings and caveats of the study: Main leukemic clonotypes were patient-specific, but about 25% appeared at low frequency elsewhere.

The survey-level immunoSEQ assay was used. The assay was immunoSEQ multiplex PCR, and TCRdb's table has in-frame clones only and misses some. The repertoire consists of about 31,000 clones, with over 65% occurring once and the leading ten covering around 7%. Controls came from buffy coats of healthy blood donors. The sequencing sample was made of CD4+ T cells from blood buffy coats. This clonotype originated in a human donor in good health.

CDR3 sequence reads: CASSNSGTGPYEQYF. The CDR3 coding sequence is TGTGCCAGCAGCAATTCCGGGACAGGGCCCTACGAGCAGTACTTC. The gene calls are TRBV7-2 and TRBJ2-7, with 9 bases lining up with TRBD1. Losses at the gene ends were 5 bases for V and 2 bases for J; bases not matched to a gene: 7. Looked up from germline, CDR1 is SGHTA and CDR2 is FQGNSA. The CDR3 has 15 amino acids.